Sequencing of this T cell receptor (beta chain) was carried out in a study of blood T cell repertoires in COVID-19. Living in under 30 US areas, the participants were between 18 and 89 years of age. Using immunoSEQ multiplex PCR, the repertoire was profiled, and TCRdb retains in-frame clones only, with some absent. Seen here are about 260,000 clones, about 90% observed once, and the top ten hold just over 0.85%. About this clone: Other DNA sequences in this specimen translate into the identical CDR3.

V lost 2 bases and J lost 4; bases outside the gene matches: 4. The length of the CDR3 is 14 residues. Germline V lookup: CDR1 SGHRS, CDR2 YFSETQ. The sample comprised PBMCs or T cells enriched from blood (not recorded which). The chain employs TRBV5-1 and TRBJ1-1; 8 positions agree with TRBD1. The receptor comes from a man aged 50 to 60 who had been exposed to COVID-19. The CDR3 reads CASSLTTGGTEAFF. For the CDR3, the DNA is TGCGCCAGCAGCTTAACTACAGGGGGCACTGAAGCTTTCTTT. Full variable domain (rest looked up from reference TRBV5-1 and TRBJ1-1): KAGVTQTPRYLIKTRGQQVTLSCSPISGHRSVSWYQQTPGQGLQFLFEYFSETQRNKGNFPGRFSGRQFSNSRSEMNVSTLELGDSALYLCASSLTTGGTEAFFGQGTRLTVV.